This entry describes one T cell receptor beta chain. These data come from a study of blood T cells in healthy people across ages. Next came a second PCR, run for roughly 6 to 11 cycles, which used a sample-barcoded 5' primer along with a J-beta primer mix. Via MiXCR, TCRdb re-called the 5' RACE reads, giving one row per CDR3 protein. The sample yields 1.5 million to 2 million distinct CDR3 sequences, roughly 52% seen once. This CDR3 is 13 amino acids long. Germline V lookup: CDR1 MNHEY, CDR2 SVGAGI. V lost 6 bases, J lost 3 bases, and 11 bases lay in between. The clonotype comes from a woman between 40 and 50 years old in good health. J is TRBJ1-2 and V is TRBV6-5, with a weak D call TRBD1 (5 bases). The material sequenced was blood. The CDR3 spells CASRHGTDYGYTF. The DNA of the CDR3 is TGTGCCAGCAGACACGGGACGGACTATGGCTACACCTTC.